This TCR beta chain came from a study of shared clonotypes between healthy human individuals. Points from the study as a whole: Memory subsets had estimated richness that was generally smaller than that of naive subsets.

V lost 1 base to trimming and J lost 1 base, with 14 bases between them. The CDR3 totals 17 residues. Germline-derived CDR1 and CDR2 are SGHDN and FVKESK. Remarks on this clone: The antigen is undetermined.

Caucasian adults living in Nashville, Tennessee, provided all samples. The protocol was immunoSEQ multiplex PCR, while the TCRdb copy is restricted to in-frame clones and leaves out a portion. The sample shows some 2.4 million clones, 93% of them seen only once. The origin of this receptor is a man aged 18 to 35 in good health. Some clones in this sample may be carry-over from other donors' samples. The sequenced sample was naive CD4+ T cells from PBMCs. Subset denoted: CD45RA+ positively selected. The chain is built from TRBV14 and TRBJ1-3; tentatively, D is TRBD1 (5 bases). CDR3 coding DNA: TGTGCCAGCAGCCAAGTGCAGGGTAAGTATTCTGGAAACACCATATATTTT. Residues: CASSQVQGKYSGNTIYF.